The 27 T cell receptor beta chains below come from one sample, sequenced in a study of T cells in Graves' hyperthyroidism and ophthalmopathy. RNA transcripts served as the template for amplifying TCR beta CDR3 regions. When the TCR CDR3 underwent first-round RT-PCR, the HTBI primer set was used. MiXCR was run by TCRdb on the multiplex PCR reads, yielding one entry per CDR3 protein. The profile shows approximately 600,000 distinct CDR3 sequences, roughly 16% of them singletons. Sample: blood. Every receptor here comes from a woman aged 25 to 45 with Graves' hyperthyroidism.

In its sample, this clonotype was seen many times. This sequence joins TRBV28 and TRBJ2-3; D may be TRBD1 (5 bases). The CDR3 length is 17 residues. V was cut by 3 bases and J by 4 bases, with 20 bases left in between. Germline values: CDR1 MDHEN, CDR2 SYDVKM. This CDR3 reads CASSFMQGRFLADTQYF. DNA for the CDR3: TGTGCCAGCAGTTTTATGCAGGGTCGGTTTTTGGCAGATACGCAGTATTTT.

The V gene is TRBV7-2, the J gene TRBJ2-5; 14 bases agree with TRBD2. This CDR3 spans 15 amino acids. The V gene's germline CDR1 is SGHTA and CDR2 FQGNSA. Trimming removed 5 bases from V and 5 bases from J; junction bases left unmatched: 4. This chain's CDR3 is CASSRGLAGDETQYF. The CDR3 bases are TGTGCCAGCAGCCGGGGACTAGCGGGAGATGAGACCCAGTACTTC.

The chain combines TRBV2 with TRBJ2-1; the match to TRBD1 covers 8 bases. The CDR3 spans 15 residues. Germline assignment: CDR1 SNHLY and CDR2 FYNNEI. The V and J ends lost 7 bases and 8 bases, in that order; junction bases with no gene match: 13. CDR3 nucleotide sequence: TGTGCCAGCATTCTAGGCGAGACAGGGGTGGATGAGCAGTTCTTC. Its protein product is CASILGETGVDEQFF.

The sample holds many counts of this clonotype. The rearrangement links TRBV12-3 or TRBV12-4 to TRBJ2-7, with D hard to call. The CDR3 length is 11 residues. V was shortened by 3 bases and J by 6 bases, with 6 bases between the two germline ends. CDR3 sequence (DNA): TGTGCCAGCAGTTTTCTCCGCGAGCAGTACTTC. Protein: CASSFLREQYF.

This chain uses TRBV4-2 with TRBJ2-1, with 7 bases aligning to TRBD2. From germline, CDR1 is LGHNA and CDR2 YNFKEQ. This CDR3 comprises 17 residues. V dropped 0 bases and J dropped 3; count of bases not matched to a gene: 8. CDR3 sequence (DNA): TGTGCCAGCAGCCAAGACAATGGTCTAGCGGTCTACAATGAGCAGTTCTTC. Translating it yields CASSQDNGLAVYNEQFF.

This clonotype was found many times. The rearrangement uses TRBV12-3 or TRBV12-4 and TRBJ2-7; 8 bases are shared with TRBD1. The CDR3 runs to 16 residues. J lost 1 base, V lost 3 bases, and 8 bases had no gene match. CDR3 in amino acids: CASSFKLWDRSYEQYF. The CDR3 DNA reads TGTGCCAGCAGTTTTAAGTTATGGGACAGGTCCTACGAGCAGTACTTC.

In its sample, this clonotype was seen once. A much more abundant neighbour one base away suggests this may be a read error. The CDR3 bases are TGTGCCAGCAGCTTAGTATCAGGGGCTAACTATGGCTACACCTTC. Encoded protein: CASSLVSGANYGYTF. The chain employs TRBV7-2 and TRBJ1-2; D is perhaps TRBD1 (6 bases). The V and J ends lost 1 base and 0 bases respectively, with 9 bases between them. The CDR3 is made up of 15 amino acids. Germline loops: CDR1 SGHTA, CDR2 FQGNSA.

The chain carries TRBV7-3 and TRBJ2-2, with no clear D. CDR3 length: 18 residues. Germline V gene data show CDR1 as SGHTA and CDR2 as FQGTGA. V was shortened by 5 bases and J by 2 bases, with 21 bases between the two germline ends. The CDR3, as DNA: TGTGCCAGCAGCCTTAATAATAGGGCCCTGGGCAACACCGGGGAGCTGTTTTTT. This translates into CASSLNNRALGNTGELFF. The entire variable domain, with the rest obtained from reference TRBV7-3 and TRBJ2-2, is as follows: GAGVSQTPSNKVTEKGKYVELRCDPISGHTALYWYRQSLGQGPEFLIYFQGTGAADDSGLPNDRFFAVRPEGSVSTLKIQRTERGDSAVYLCASSLNNRALGNTGELFFGEGSRLTVL.

The chain has TRBV9 and TRBJ2-7, with 7 bases that match TRBD2. The CDR3 totals 17 residues. V trimming: 4 bases; J trimming: 0 bases; junction bases outside the gene matches: 13. CDR1 is SGDLS and CDR2 is YYNGEE in the germline V gene. The CDR3 here is CASSSRRAGAPSYEQYF. CDR3 DNA sequence: TGTGCCAGCAGCTCGAGGAGGGCGGGAGCCCCCTCCTACGAGCAGTACTTC.

This clonotype was picked up many times. For the CDR3, the DNA is TGTGCCAGCAGTTACTCGGCCCGAAACAATGAGCAGTTCTTC. Translation: CASSYSARNNEQFF. The gene calls are TRBV6-2 or TRBV6-3 and TRBJ2-1; no clear D gene. Deletions cut 0 bases from V and 5 bases from J, with 8 bases between. The CDR3 contains 14 residues. Looked up from germline, CDR1 is MNHEY and CDR2 is SVGEGT.

This clonotype was seen many times. This chain links TRBV5-1 with TRBJ2-7, with 9 bases matching TRBD1. V dropped 2 bases and J dropped 2; count of bases not matched to a gene: 5. This CDR3 comprises 15 residues. The germline V gene has CDR1 SGHRS and CDR2 YFSETQ. In DNA form, the CDR3 reads TGCGCCAGCAGCTTCCGGGACAGGGTCGCCTACGAGCAGTACTTC. Amino acid sequence: CASSFRDRVAYEQYF.

This clonotype has just a few counts. This sequence joins TRBV30 and TRBJ1-3; D call uncertain. Germline V gene lookup returns CDR1 GTSNPN and CDR2 SVGIG (reference sequence). This CDR3 contains 14 residues. Trimming stripped 0 bases from V and 0 bases from J, with 6 bases between. CDR3 DNA: TGTGCCTGGAGTGTGGGGATCTCTGGAAACACCATATATTTT. Encoded protein: CAWSVGISGNTIYF.

At least ten counts were recorded for this clonotype. This rearrangement joins TRBV27 to TRBJ2-7, with D perhaps given as TRBD1 or TRBD2 (5 bases each). This CDR3 contains 15 residues. Germline lookup yields CDR1 MNHEY and CDR2 SMNVEV (reference sequence). V gave up 8 bases and J gave up 1 base, with 18 bases separating them. CDR3 in amino acids: CASGSLGRKSYEQYF. The CDR3 region has the DNA TGTGCCAGCGGCTCCTTGGGACGGAAGTCCTACGAGCAGTACTTC.

The gene calls are TRBV20-1 and TRBJ2-1, with 9 bases lining up with TRBD1. The CDR3 has 16 amino acids. V lost 6 bases and J lost 4; bases outside the gene matches: 13. Germline V CDR1 and CDR2: DFQATT, SNEGSKA (reference sequence). CDR3 sequence (DNA): TGCAGTGCACCCACACCTTTGGGACAGGGATACAATGAGCAGTTCTTC. Translated: CSAPTPLGQGYNEQFF.

This clonotype was counted at least ten times. The CDR3 coding sequence is TGTGCCAGCAGTTTAAAGGTTTTCGGGGAGCTGTTTTTT. It is translated as CASSLKVFGELFF. V gene TRBV12-3 or TRBV12-4 combines with J gene TRBJ2-2; D not certain. Trimming pared 2 bases from V and 7 bases from J, leaving 8 bases between. This CDR3 comprises 13 residues.

This clonotype was recorded at least ten times. The V call is TRBV20-1, the J call TRBJ1-2; 8 bases are shared with TRBD1. Germline-derived CDR1 and CDR2 are DFQATT and SNEGSKA (reference sequence). The length of the CDR3 is 13 residues. V lost 4 bases and J lost 5; bases outside the gene matches: 6. CDR3 protein: CSANSGTGYGYTF. The CDR3 coding sequence is TGCAGTGCTAACTCCGGGACAGGATATGGCTACACCTTC.

The rearrangement uses TRBV20-1 and TRBJ2-3; TRBD1 matches at 8 bases. Germline V gene data show CDR1 as DFQATT and CDR2 as SNEGSKA (reference sequence). The J segment lost 3 bases and the V segment lost 0 bases, leaving 5 bases of the junction unmatched. The CDR3 consists of 15 residues. Here the CDR3 reads CSARDVGQGTDTQYF. The DNA of the CDR3 is TGCAGTGCTAGAGATGTCGGACAGGGAACAGATACGCAGTATTTT.

CDR3 amino acids: CASSISEETQYF. CDR3 coding DNA: TGTGCCAGTAGTATCTCAGAAGAGACCCAGTACTTC. The V and J genes are TRBV19 and TRBJ2-5; unclear D gene. The V gene's germline CDR1 is LNHDA and CDR2 SQIVND (reference sequence). V dropped 3 bases and J dropped 3 bases, with 5 bases sitting between them. The CDR3 length is 12 residues.

This clonotype was observed many times. The rearrangement links TRBV11-2 to TRBJ2-7; D gene unclear. CDR3 length: 13 residues. The ends were cut back, 2 bases at V and 1 base at J, with 6 bases in the middle. CDR1 SGHAT and CDR2 FQNNGV come from the germline V gene. The CDR3 sequence: CASSLFRSYEQYF. In nucleotides, the CDR3 is TGTGCCAGCAGCTTATTTCGGTCCTACGAGCAGTACTTC.

This clonotype was recorded at least ten times. The chain couples TRBV29-1 to TRBJ2-3, with 10 bases fitting TRBD2. This CDR3 has 13 residues. Germline V CDR1 and CDR2: SQVTM, ANQGSEA. Trimming cost V 7 bases and J 5 bases; bases outside gene matches: 6. CDR3 residues: CSGEREGGDTQYF. In DNA form, the CDR3 reads TGCAGCGGGGAGCGGGAGGGGGGAGATACGCAGTATTTT.

With regard to this clonotype: A clone one base away is much larger, so this may be a read error. This rearrangement joins TRBV2 to TRBJ2-2, with 9 bases aligning to TRBD2. The germline gives CDR1 SNHLY, CDR2 FYNNEI. The CDR3 extends over 13 amino acids. The DNA for the CDR3 is TGTGCCAGCAGTGAATTCCGTAGCGGGGGGCTGTTTTTT. Its protein is CASSEFRSGGLFF.

The genes are TRBV29-1 and TRBJ2-7; possibly TRBD1 for D (6 bases). Trimming took 4 bases from V and 3 from J, leaving 19 bases between them. The CDR3 has 15 residues. Per germline, CDR1 SQVTM and CDR2 ANQGSEA. The CDR3 sequence is CSVGWNAGENYEQYF. The CDR3 DNA reads as TGCAGCGTTGGATGGAATGCAGGGGAGAACTACGAGCAGTACTTC.

This clonotype was seen a handful of times. This rearrangement joins TRBV25-1 to TRBJ2-7, with TRBD1 matching 7 bases. V lost 0 bases and J lost 0; bases outside the gene matches: 5. Germline loops: CDR1 MGHDK, CDR2 SYGVNS. This CDR3 spans 16 amino acids. In DNA form, the CDR3 reads TGTGCCAGCAGTGAATATATGACAGGGAGCTCCTACGAGCAGTACTTC. Residues: CASSEYMTGSSYEQYF.

The chain links TRBV4-1 to TRBJ2-1, with 8 bases fitting TRBD2. Losses at the gene ends were 1 base for V and 7 bases for J; bases not matched to a gene: 6. The CDR3 contains 15 residues. The germline V gene has CDR1 MGHRA and CDR2 YSYEKL. In DNA, the CDR3 is TGCGCCAGCAGCCAAGGGACTAGCCCGGGAAATGAGCAGTTCTTC. Translation gives CASSQGTSPGNEQFF.

This clonotype was seen only a few times. The V and J genes are TRBV18 and TRBJ2-5, with D possibly being TRBD1 (6 bases). The CDR3 spans 13 residues. Germline loops: CDR1 KGHSH, CDR2 LQKENI. V was cut by 6 bases and J by 4 bases, with 12 bases left in between. DNA for the CDR3: TGTGCCAGCTCCCCTGGACAGCTAGAGACCCAGTACTTC. It yields the protein CASSPGQLETQYF. Looking up the rest from reference TRBV18 and TRBJ2-5 gives the full variable domain: NAGVMQNPRHLVRRRGQEARLRCSPMKGHSHVYWYRQLPEEGLKFMVYLQKENIIDESGMPKERFSAEFPKEGPSILRIQQVVRGDSAAYFCASSPGQLETQYFGPGTRLLVL.

This clonotype was observed many times. V gene TRBV28 combines with J gene TRBJ1-2; D unresolved. Germline V gene data show CDR1 as MDHEN and CDR2 as SYDVKM. Between the trimmed V and J ends, which lost 5 bases and 4 bases, there was a span of 11 bases. CDR3 length: 13 residues. The CDR3 loop is CASSRNRAYGYTF. The CDR3 DNA follows: TGTGCCAGCAGTAGAAATAGGGCCTATGGCTACACCTTC.

The table lists this clonotype with many counts. The chain recombines TRBV2 with TRBJ2-3; 11 bases map to TRBD2. Germline loops: CDR1 SNHLY, CDR2 FYNNEI. The J segment lost 0 bases and the V segment lost 8 bases, leaving 7 bases of the junction unmatched. The CDR3 has 16 amino acids. CDR3 DNA: TGTGCCAGCGTCATGACTAGCGGGACTAGCACAGATACGCAGTATTTT. It codes for CASVMTSGTSTDTQYF.